This record covers a single T cell receptor (beta chain). Its antigen is as yet unknown. CDR1 is MNHEY, CDR2 SMNVEV, per germline (reference sequence). V shed 0 bases and J 4 bases; nucleotides not matched to a gene: 8. This CDR3 contains 16 residues. This sample was taken from a study of cytomegalovirus exposure and HLA in healthy donors. Study results and limitations: Confirmation in vitro established that three CMV-associated chains were specific for CMV antigens. Follow-up analysis later connected one missense variant in DCLRE1C with trimming of TCR beta V- and J-genes.

PCR amplification relied on 60 Vbeta primers (plus 13 Jbeta primers). The method was immunoSEQ multiplex PCR; TCRdb's version includes in-frame clones alone and lacks a portion of them. Of roughly 190,000 clones in the sample, around four fifths were seen once. Each of the donors was a healthy bone marrow donor. This clonotype originated in a female donor in good health and CMV-seronegative. The sequencing input was PBMCs. The gene calls are TRBV27 and TRBJ1-2; 7 nucleotides align to TRBD1. The CDR3: CASSLSGQQFGYGYTF. DNA for the CDR3: TGTGCCAGCAGTTTATCGGGACAGCAATTCGGCTATGGCTACACCTTC.